This T cell receptor beta chain was documented in a study of blood T cell repertoires in COVID-19. Whole-study context: Both acute and convalescent COVID-19 samples were obtained from the United States, Italy and Spain. Sources were T cells, B-cell-depleted T cells, or PBMCs; the material itself was cDNA or gDNA.

After removal of 6 bases from V and 10 bases from J, the junction contained 13 bases not matched to a gene. The CDR3 covers 14 residues. Per germline, CDR1 SGHTA and CDR2 FQGNSA. TCRdb's table, derived via immunoSEQ multiplex PCR, lists solely in-frame clones and lacks some. In the table there are a few hundred thousand clones, roughly 85% of which are singletons. The rearrangement joins TRBV7-2 to TRBJ1-2, with TRBD1 matching 8 bases. This receptor was identified in a woman in her 30s with active or convalescent COVID-19. The sequencing input was peripheral blood. In DNA, the CDR3 is TGTGCCAGCAGAATCACTCAGGGGGCACTACCCTACACCTTC. This translates into CASRITQGALPYTF. The full variable domain, completed using reference TRBV7-2 and TRBJ1-2, is GAGVSQSPSNKVTEKGKDVELRCDPISGHTALYWYRQSLGQGLEFLIYFQGNSAPDKSGLPSDRFSAERTGGSVSTLTIQRTQQEDSAVYLCASRITQGALPYTFGSGTRLTVV.